The T cell receptor (beta chain) under discussion was sequenced for a study of OX40 agonist ivuxolimab in advanced cancers. Study information: The study treated patients with ivuxolimab, an agonistic anti-OX40 (CD134) antibody. Partial responses were achieved by three patients: one hepatocellular carcinoma, two cutaneous melanoma.

The table came from immunoSEQ multiplex PCR; TCRdb's copy has only in-frame clones and leaves some out. The table shows roughly 40,000 clones, with about 88% occurring only once. Of note for this clone: Its antigen is unidentified. The identical CDR3 is also encoded by other nucleotide sequences in the sample.

V gave up 0 bases and J gave up 4 bases; unmatched junction bases: 3. Germline V gene sequence: CDR1 SGHRS, CDR2 YFSETQ. The CDR3 totals 15 residues. Findings of the study overall: CD8+ T cells showed, on average, more clonal expansion than CD4+ cells. At doses 0.1 to 3.0 mg/kg, CD4+ and CD8+ clones expanded.

The sequence came from an adult with an advanced solid tumor such as melanoma, head and neck, liver or kidney cancer. V is TRBV5-1 and J is TRBJ2-7; 11 bases match TRBD1. Material: CD4+ or CD8+ T cells sorted from blood, obtained in a trial of the OX40 agonist ivuxolimab. The CDR3 region is CASSLVGTGGYEQYF. In DNA, the CDR3 is TGCGCCAGCAGCTTGGTTGGGACAGGGGGGTACGAGCAGTACTTC.